The next 32 T cell receptor beta chains were all read from a single sample in a study of blood T cell repertoires in COVID-19. Method: immunoSEQ multiplex PCR; TCRdb's copy keeps in-frame clones and lacks some. The sample consists of under 95,000 clones, about four fifths of them appearing once. The sequenced sample consisted of peripheral blood. Receptors were obtained from a woman at least 80 years old with acute or convalescent COVID-19.

This clone occurred a few times. This rearrangement joins TRBV3-1 (or the pseudogene TRBV3-2) to TRBJ1-2; no clear D gene. Trimming took off 1 base at V and 7 bases at J, with 10 bases between the two ends. The CDR3 extends over 13 amino acids. The germline V gene encodes CDR1 LGHDT and CDR2 YNNKEL (reference sequence). The CDR3 sequence is CASSQASTTGYTF. In DNA, the CDR3 is TGTGCCAGCAGCCAAGCATCAACAACTGGCTACACCTTC.

The DNA for the CDR3 is TGTGCCAGCAGCTTGTTCGGTTTGGGCTTAGATACGCAGTATTTT. Its protein product is CASSLFGLGLDTQYF. V is TRBV5-4 and J is TRBJ2-3; D ambiguous. V lost 1 base to trimming and J lost 5 bases, with 14 bases between them. CDR1 is SGHNT and CDR2 is YYREEE in the germline V gene (reference sequence). CDR3 length equals 15 residues.

The CDR3 DNA follows: TGCGCCAGCAGCGGGATGGAGGGGGCCCCCCCGGGAGAGCAGTACTTC. Translating it yields CASSGMEGAPPGEQYF. The rearrangement joins TRBV5-1 to TRBJ2-7; the D gene is possibly TRBD1 (7 bases). The V gene's germline CDR1 is SGHRS and CDR2 YFSETQ. The CDR3 spans 16 residues. Between the trimmed V and J ends, which lost 4 bases and 7 bases, there was a span of 24 bases. Based on the CDR3 plus reference TRBV5-1 and TRBJ2-7, the full variable domain is KAGVTQTPRYLIKTRGQQVTLSCSPISGHRSVSWYQQTPGQGLQFLFEYFSETQRNKGNFPGRFSGRQFSNSRSEMNVSTLELGDSALYLCASSGMEGAPPGEQYFGPGTRLTVT.

The chain combines TRBV5-1 with TRBJ1-2; D call uncertain. Trimming took off 4 bases at V and 11 bases at J, with 15 bases between the two ends. Germline V lookup: CDR1 SGHRS, CDR2 YFSETQ. This CDR3 is 12 amino acids long. The CDR3 DNA reads TGCGCCAGCAGCAACACACTATCGACGTACACCTTC. Translated, it gives CASSNTLSTYTF.

This clone has a single count. This chain connects TRBV5-1 to TRBJ2-3; D is perhaps TRBD1 (6 bases). Germline V gene data show CDR1 as SGHRS and CDR2 as YFSETQ. With 3 bases removed from V and 0 bases from J, the gap between germline ends came to 14 bases. CDR3 length: 16 amino acids. This CDR3 is CASSSMGTSSTDTQYF. The CDR3 bases are TGCGCCAGCAGCTCGATGGGGACATCTAGCACAGATACGCAGTATTTT. The complete variable domain, with remaining parts taken from reference TRBV5-1 and TRBJ2-3, reads KAGVTQTPRYLIKTRGQQVTLSCSPISGHRSVSWYQQTPGQGLQFLFEYFSETQRNKGNFPGRFSGRQFSNSRSEMNVSTLELGDSALYLCASSSMGTSSTDTQYFGPGTRLTVL.

V usage is TRBV28 and J usage is TRBJ2-5; 8 bases align to TRBD2. Germline V gene data show CDR1 as MDHEN and CDR2 as SYDVKM. CDR3 length equals 14 residues. V was pared by 4 bases and J by 5 bases, with 6 bases of the junction left unmatched. The CDR3 reads CASSSPRTSETQYF. The CDR3 nucleotides are TGTGCCAGCAGTTCGCCTCGGACTAGCGAGACCCAGTACTTC.

The V and J genes are TRBV5-1 and TRBJ2-3; 7 positions agree with TRBD1. Trimming at V came to 5 bases and at J to 10 bases, leaving 19 bases not matched to a gene. CDR3 length: 16 amino acids. Germline CDR1 reads SGHRS; CDR2 reads YFSETQ. The DNA for the CDR3 is TGCGCCAGCAGACTGGACAGGACTCTAAACACCCCATCGCAGTATTTT. It is translated as CASRLDRTLNTPSQYF.

V gene TRBV6-5 combines with J gene TRBJ1-3, with TRBD1 matching over 7 bases. CDR3 length: 15 residues. With 4 bases clipped from V and 4 bases from J, the junction kept 7 bases outside the gene matches. Germline CDR1 and CDR2: MNHEY and SVGAGI. The CDR3 DNA follows: TGTGCCAGCAGTTTCCGACAGGGCCCAGGAAACACCATATATTTT. This sequence encodes CASSFRQGPGNTIYF.

V and J are TRBV5-1 and TRBJ1-2, with TRBD1 matching over 7 bases. The CDR3 sequence is 15 residues long. The J segment lost 3 bases and the V segment lost 1 base, leaving 6 bases of the junction unmatched. Germline V gene lookup returns CDR1 SGHRS and CDR2 YFSETQ. The CDR3 nucleotides read TGCGCCAGCAGCTTGACCGGACAGGTTTACTATGGCTACACCTTC. Amino acid sequence: CASSLTGQVYYGYTF. The variable domain in full, completed from reference TRBV5-1 and TRBJ1-2, reads KAGVTQTPRYLIKTRGQQVTLSCSPISGHRSVSWYQQTPGQGLQFLFEYFSETQRNKGNFPGRFSGRQFSNSRSEMNVSTLELGDSALYLCASSLTGQVYYGYTFGSGTRLTVV.

A remark on this clone: Different DNA sequences within this sample yield the same CDR3. This chain uses TRBV11-2 with TRBJ2-3; D perhaps matches TRBD2 (5 bases). CDR3 length equals 13 residues. CDR1 and CDR2 (germline): SGHAT, FQNNGV. The V gene lost 1 base and the J gene lost 6 bases, with 8 bases spanning the gap. The DNA of the CDR3 is TGTGCCAGCAGCTTAGCGGGCGGGGATACGCAGTATTTT. It codes for CASSLAGGDTQYF.

The chain has TRBV28 and TRBJ1-5; D call uncertain. Germline CDR1 MDHEN, CDR2 SYDVKM. Trimming cost V 6 bases and J 9 bases, with 15 bases left between them. The CDR3 loop spans 13 amino acids. In DNA form, the CDR3 reads TGTGCCAGCAGAACTTCGGGTGTTCGGCCCCAGCATTTT. Its translation is CASRTSGVRPQHF.

The rearrangement links TRBV7-6 to TRBJ2-2; D gene unclear. The CDR3 sequence is 12 residues long. The V end was cut by 7 bases, the J end by 4 bases, with 7 bases between. Per the germline V gene, CDR1 is SGHVS and CDR2 is FNYEAQ. CDR3 amino acids: CASTLLTGELFF. DNA for the CDR3: TGTGCCAGCACCCTTCTCACCGGGGAGCTGTTTTTT.

The V gene is TRBV6-5, the J gene TRBJ2-2, with D hard to call. The germline V gene has CDR1 MNHEY and CDR2 SVGAGI. This CDR3 contains 14 residues. Between the trimmed V and J ends, which lost 6 bases and 6 bases, there was a span of 14 bases. CDR3 residues: CASRLGPSPGELFF. In DNA, the CDR3 is TGTGCCAGCAGGCTCGGTCCGAGCCCCGGGGAGCTGTTTTTT.

This chain uses TRBV6-5 with TRBJ2-2; D perhaps matches TRBD2 (6 bases). The CDR3 consists of 14 residues. With 7 bases removed from V and 7 bases from J, the gap between germline ends came to 16 bases. The germline CDR1 and CDR2 sequences are MNHEY and SVGAGI. CDR3 coding DNA: TGTGCCAGCACCCAACTGAGGAGGGACGGGGAGCTGTTTTTT. This encodes CASTQLRRDGELFF.

The J gene is TRBJ2-1, the V gene TRBV18, with D unclear. Trimming removed 3 bases from V and 6 bases from J, with 9 bases in between. Germline values: CDR1 KGHSH, CDR2 LQKENI. This CDR3 spans 13 amino acids. The CDR3 spells CASSPPEANEQFF. The CDR3 DNA reads as TGTGCCAGCTCACCCCCCGAGGCCAATGAGCAGTTCTTC.

This clone appeared a few times. V usage is TRBV12-3 or TRBV12-4 and J usage is TRBJ1-1, with 7 bases that match TRBD1. Unmatched junction bases numbered 6, after V lost 8 bases and J lost 6 bases. This CDR3 spans 12 amino acids. CDR3 in amino acids: CASGTQGAEAFF. In nucleotides, the CDR3 is TGTGCCAGCGGAACCCAGGGGGCTGAAGCTTTCTTT.

This sequence joins TRBV5-1 and TRBJ1-2; the D gene is possibly TRBD1 (6 bases). The CDR3 has 14 residues. CDR1 is SGHRS and CDR2 is YFSETQ in the germline V gene. The germline V and J ends were trimmed by 0 bases and 8 bases, with 14 bases remaining between them. The CDR3, as DNA: TGCGCCAGCAGCTTGGAAGGGGGATTGTCCGGCTACACCTTC. Protein: CASSLEGGLSGYTF.

The count of this clone is one. The chain carries TRBV19 and TRBJ1-5, with 7 bases identical to TRBD1. Losses at the gene ends were 3 bases for V and 0 bases for J; bases not matched to a gene: 5. The CDR3 has 16 amino acids. CDR1 LNHDA and CDR2 SQIVND come from the germline V gene (reference sequence). CDR3 coding DNA: TGTGCCAGTAGTATCCCTCGACAGGGTAGCAATCAGCCCCAGCATTTT. Translating it yields CASSIPRQGSNQPQHF.

V is TRBV19 and J is TRBJ2-1, with 7 bases identical to TRBD1. V lost 4 bases and J lost 7; bases outside the gene matches: 10. Looked up from germline, CDR1 is LNHDA and CDR2 is SQIVND (reference sequence). CDR3 length: 15 residues. The CDR3 coding sequence is TGTGCCAGTAGTAGGGCCCAACCACAGGGGAATGAGCAGTTCTTC. It is translated as CASSRAQPQGNEQFF.

The chain couples TRBV11-1 to TRBJ2-3; no definite D call. V was shortened by 5 bases and J by 8 bases, with 11 bases between the two germline ends. The CDR3 is made up of 12 amino acids. Germline loops: CDR1 SGHAT, CDR2 FQDESV (reference sequence). The CDR3 sequence is CASSPILATQYF. The CDR3 DNA reads as TGTGCCAGCAGCCCGATACTCGCTACGCAGTATTTT. The full variable domain, completed using reference TRBV11-1 and TRBJ2-3, is EAEVAQSPRYKITEKSQAVAFWCDPISGHATLYWYRQILGQGPELLVQFQDESVVDDSQLPKDRFSAERLKGVDSTLKIQPAELGDSAMYLCASSPILATQYFGPGTRLTVL.

The chain carries TRBV28 and TRBJ1-1; 7 bases fit TRBD1. This CDR3 has 15 residues. J was trimmed by 5 bases and V by 5 bases; bases with no gene match: 11. Looked up from germline, CDR1 is MDHEN and CDR2 is SYDVKM. The CDR3 region is CASSPPLTGTTEAFF. The CDR3 DNA is TGTGCCAGCAGTCCCCCCCTGACAGGGACAACTGAAGCTTTCTTT. Supplemented by reference TRBV28 and TRBJ1-1, the full variable domain reads DVKVTQSSRYLVKRTGEKVFLECVQDMDHENMFWYRQDPGLGLRLIYFSYDVKMKEKGDIPEGYSVSREKKERFSLILESASTNQTSMYLCASSPPLTGTTEAFFGQGTRLTVV.

The CDR3: CASNRDSRITGELFF. CDR3 bases: TGTGCCAGCAATAGGGACAGCCGTATTACCGGGGAGCTGTTTTTT. The rearrangement links TRBV2 to TRBJ2-2; 7 bases fit TRBD1. V shed 7 bases, J shed 5 bases, and the junction held 10 bases outside the gene matches. Germline lookup yields CDR1 SNHLY and CDR2 FYNNEI. CDR3 length: 15 amino acids.

The genes are TRBV28 and TRBJ2-7; D is ambiguous. V was shortened by 2 bases and J by 1 base, with 12 bases between the two germline ends. The CDR3 spans 15 residues. Germline V gives CDR1 MDHEN, CDR2 SYDVKM. For the CDR3, the DNA is TGTGCCAGCAGTTTAGGTCCGCTAGAGTCCTACGAGCAGTACTTC. Protein sequence: CASSLGPLESYEQYF.

This rearrangement joins TRBV10-1 to TRBJ2-2; TRBD1 is a possible D gene (6 bases). This CDR3 comprises 11 residues. V lost 8 bases to trimming and J lost 6 bases, with 7 bases between them. Germline V gene sequence: CDR1 WNHNN, CDR2 SYGVQD (reference sequence). The CDR3 protein is CASGGSGELFF. CDR3 nucleotides: TGCGCCAGCGGGGGCTCCGGGGAGCTGTTTTTT.

This sequence joins TRBV12-3 or TRBV12-4 and TRBJ2-2; D is unresolved. Trimming stripped 6 bases from V and 5 bases from J, with 10 bases between. There are 13 residues in the CDR3. In DNA, the CDR3 is TGTGCCAGCAGGTCACTAAGAACCGGGGAGCTGTTTTTT. Protein: CASRSLRTGELFF.

V usage is TRBV19 and J usage is TRBJ1-2; possibly TRBD1 for D (6 bases). CDR1 is LNHDA and CDR2 is SQIVND in the germline V gene (reference sequence). The CDR3 is 13 amino acids. The germline V and J ends were trimmed by 5 bases and 7 bases, with 14 bases remaining between them. CDR3 sequence: CASSPSGGGGYTF. In nucleotides, the CDR3 is TGTGCCAGTAGTCCCTCGGGGGGCGGTGGCTACACCTTC. The full variable domain, rest sourced from reference TRBV19 and TRBJ1-2, is DGGITQSPKYLFRKEGQNVTLSCEQNLNHDAMYWYRQDPGQGLRLIYYSQIVNDFQKGDIAEGYSVSREKKESFPLTVTSAQKNPTAFYLCASSPSGGGGYTFGSGTRLTVV.

The chain links TRBV28 to TRBJ2-5, with TRBD1 identical over 8 bases. The CDR3 contains 13 residues. The V and J ends lost 3 bases and 6 bases, in that order; junction bases with no gene match: 3. The V gene's germline CDR1 is MDHEN and CDR2 SYDVKM. The CDR3, as DNA: TGTGCCAGCAGTTTCGGACAGGGTCAGACCCAGTACTTC. Translated: CASSFGQGQTQYF.

The chain joins TRBV4-2 to TRBJ1-2, with D uncertain. CDR1 and CDR2 (germline): LGHNA, YNFKEQ. V was cut by 0 bases and J by 0 bases, with 8 bases left in between. This CDR3 spans 15 amino acids. CDR3 coding DNA: TGTGCCAGCAGCCAAGAGGCAGATGCTAACTATGGCTACACCTTC. Protein sequence: CASSQEADANYGYTF.

This sequence joins TRBV2 and TRBJ2-7, with TRBD1 as a possible D gene (5 bases). The CDR3 contains 13 residues. The germline CDR1 and CDR2 sequences are SNHLY and FYNNEI. Between the trimmed V and J ends, which lost 5 bases and 2 bases, there was a span of 10 bases. CDR3 sequence: CASSITGAYEQYF. The CDR3 bases are TGTGCCAGCAGTATTACAGGAGCCTACGAGCAGTACTTC.

The gene calls are TRBV6-6 and TRBJ2-7; 9 bases agree with TRBD1. CDR3 length: 16 residues. The trim removed 7 bases at V and 5 bases at J, leaving 15 bases unmatched. Germline CDR1 and CDR2: MNHNY and SVGAGI (reference sequence). The CDR3: CASNNGGTGGIDEQYF. The CDR3 nucleotides are TGTGCCAGCAACAATGGTGGAACAGGGGGCATCGACGAGCAGTACTTC.

J is TRBJ2-7 and V is TRBV5-1, with TRBD2 identical over 10 bases. CDR1 SGHRS and CDR2 YFSETQ come from the germline V gene. The CDR3 consists of 14 residues. V lost 2 bases and J lost 5; bases outside the gene matches: 4. The CDR3 region is CASSLSGGANEQYF. The CDR3 DNA follows: TGCGCCAGCAGCTTAAGCGGGGGGGCCAACGAGCAGTACTTC.

The chain uses TRBV7-8 and TRBJ1-5; 7 positions match TRBD1. This CDR3 comprises 16 residues. With 3 bases clipped from V and 5 bases from J, the junction kept 10 bases outside the gene matches. Germline V gene lookup returns CDR1 SGHVS and CDR2 FQNEAQ. The CDR3 region is CASSLRDRKYDQPQHF. The CDR3 coding sequence is TGTGCCAGCAGCTTGCGGGACAGAAAATATGATCAGCCCCAGCATTTT.